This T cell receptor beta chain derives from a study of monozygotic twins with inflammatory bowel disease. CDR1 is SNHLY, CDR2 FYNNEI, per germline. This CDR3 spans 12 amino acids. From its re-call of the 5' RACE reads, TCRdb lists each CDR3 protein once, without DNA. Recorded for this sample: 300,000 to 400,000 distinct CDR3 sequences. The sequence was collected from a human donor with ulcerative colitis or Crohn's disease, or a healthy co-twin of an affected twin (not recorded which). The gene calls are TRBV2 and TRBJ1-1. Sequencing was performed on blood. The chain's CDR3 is CASSEALSEAFF. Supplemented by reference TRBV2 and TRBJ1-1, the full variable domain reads EPEVTQTPSHQVTQMGQEVILRCVPISNHLYFYWYRQILGQKVEFLVSFYNNEISEKSEIFDDQFSVERPDGSNFTLKIRSTKLEDSAMYFCASSEALSEAFFGQGTRLTVV.